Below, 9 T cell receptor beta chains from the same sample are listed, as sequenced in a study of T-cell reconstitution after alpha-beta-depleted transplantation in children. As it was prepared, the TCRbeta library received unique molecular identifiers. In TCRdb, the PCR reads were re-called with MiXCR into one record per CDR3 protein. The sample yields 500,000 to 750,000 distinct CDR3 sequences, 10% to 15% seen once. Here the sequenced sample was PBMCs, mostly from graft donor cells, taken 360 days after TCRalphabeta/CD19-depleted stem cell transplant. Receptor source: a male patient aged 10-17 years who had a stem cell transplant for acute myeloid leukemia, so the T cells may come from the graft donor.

The DNA of the CDR3 is TGTGCCAGCTCGCCGGGAGGACTAGCGGAACCTAGCACAGATACGCAGTATTTT. Translation: CASSPGGLAEPSTDTQYF. The genes are TRBV18 and TRBJ2-3; 10 nucleotides line up with TRBD2. The CDR3 is made up of 18 amino acids. Germline CDR1 and CDR2: KGHSH and LQKENI. The V gene end was trimmed by 6 bases and the J gene end by 0 bases; junction bases not matched to a gene: 12.

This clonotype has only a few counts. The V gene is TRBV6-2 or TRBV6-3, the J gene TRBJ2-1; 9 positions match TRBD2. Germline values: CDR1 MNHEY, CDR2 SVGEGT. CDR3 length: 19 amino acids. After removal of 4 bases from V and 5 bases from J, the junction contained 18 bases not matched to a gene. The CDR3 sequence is CASSWYNRRRLAENNEQFF. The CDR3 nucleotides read TGTGCCAGCAGTTGGTATAACCGACGCCGACTAGCGGAGAACAATGAGCAGTTCTTC.

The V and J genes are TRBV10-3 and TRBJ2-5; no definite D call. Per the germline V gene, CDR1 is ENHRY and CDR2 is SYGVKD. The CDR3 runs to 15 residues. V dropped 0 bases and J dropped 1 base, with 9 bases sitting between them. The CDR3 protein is CAISESPVPQETQYF. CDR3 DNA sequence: TGTGCCATCAGTGAGTCCCCTGTGCCCCAAGAGACCCAGTACTTC.

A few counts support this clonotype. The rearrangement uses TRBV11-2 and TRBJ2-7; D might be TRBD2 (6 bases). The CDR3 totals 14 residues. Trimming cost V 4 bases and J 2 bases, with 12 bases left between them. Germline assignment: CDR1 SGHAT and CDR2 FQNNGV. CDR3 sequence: CASSWLGRTYEQYF. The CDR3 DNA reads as TGTGCCAGCAGCTGGCTCGGGAGAACCTACGAGCAGTACTTC.

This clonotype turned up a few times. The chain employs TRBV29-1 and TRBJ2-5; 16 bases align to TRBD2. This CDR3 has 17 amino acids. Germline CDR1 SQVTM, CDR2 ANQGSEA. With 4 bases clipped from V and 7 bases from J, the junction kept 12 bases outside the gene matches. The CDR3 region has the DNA TGCAGCGTTGGCCTCACCGGGACTAGCGGGAGGGGGAGGACCCAGTACTTC. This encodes CSVGLTGTSGRGRTQYF.

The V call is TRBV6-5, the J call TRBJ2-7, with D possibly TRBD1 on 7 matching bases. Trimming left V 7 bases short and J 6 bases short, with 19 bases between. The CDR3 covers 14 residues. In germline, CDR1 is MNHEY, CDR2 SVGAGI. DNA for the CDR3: TGTGCCAGCATGACTCAGGGGGGTATCTCCGAGCAGTACTTC. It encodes CASMTQGGISEQYF.

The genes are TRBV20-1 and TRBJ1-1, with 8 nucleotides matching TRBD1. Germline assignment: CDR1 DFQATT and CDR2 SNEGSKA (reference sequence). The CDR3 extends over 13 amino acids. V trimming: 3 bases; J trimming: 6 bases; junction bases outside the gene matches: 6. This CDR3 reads CSASGTGSPEAFF. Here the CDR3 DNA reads TGCAGTGCTAGCGGGACAGGTAGTCCTGAAGCTTTCTTT.

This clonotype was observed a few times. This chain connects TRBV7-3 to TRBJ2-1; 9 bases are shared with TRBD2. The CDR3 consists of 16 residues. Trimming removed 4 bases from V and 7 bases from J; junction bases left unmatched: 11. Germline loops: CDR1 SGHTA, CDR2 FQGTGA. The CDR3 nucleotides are TGTGCCAGCAGCTCGGTGCCCCTAGCGGGACCGAATGAGCAGTTCTTC. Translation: CASSSVPLAGPNEQFF.

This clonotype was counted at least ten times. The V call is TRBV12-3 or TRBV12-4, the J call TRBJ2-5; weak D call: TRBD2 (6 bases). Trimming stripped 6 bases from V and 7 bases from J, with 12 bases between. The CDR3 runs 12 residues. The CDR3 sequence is CASSGSRTTQYF. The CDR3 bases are TGTGCCAGCAGCGGGAGTAGGACGACCCAGTACTTC.